This is a list of T cell receptor beta chains from one sample in a study of cytomegalovirus exposure and HLA in healthy donors. Method: immunoSEQ multiplex PCR; TCRdb's copy keeps in-frame clones and lacks some. The top ten hold about 2% of the sample, which has 150,000 to 200,000 clones, 80% to 90% seen once. Input material: PBMCs. These receptors came from a woman aged 18-35 years in good health and CMV-seronegative. CDR3s include the opening cysteine and the closing phenylalanine or tryptophan. Each record gives: clone size, J gene, V gene, D gene, CDR3 protein, CDR3 DNA. D genes are given only for firm matches. A row's size may be missing; if present it is once, few, many or a size class.

abundance: NA; j_gene: TRBJ2-7; v_gene: TRBV6-5; d_gene: TRBD1; CDR3aa: CASSYIATGAYEQYF; CDR3nt: TGTGCCAGCAGTTACATCGCGACAGGGGCCTACGAGCAGTACTTC
abundance: NA; j_gene: TRBJ2-1; v_gene: TRBV10-1; d_gene: TRBD2; CDR3aa: CASSDSSGERYEQFF; CDR3nt: TGCGCCAGCAGTGATTCTAGCGGTGAGAGGTATGAGCAGTTCTTC
abundance: NA; j_gene: TRBJ2-7; v_gene: TRBV28; d_gene: TRBD2; CDR3aa: CASSQLAGAPPPYEQYF; CDR3nt: TGTGCCAGCAGTCAACTAGCGGGGGCCCCCCCACCCTACGAGCAGTACTTC
abundance: NA; j_gene: TRBJ2-5; v_gene: TRBV28; d_gene: TRBD2; CDR3aa: CASNPATSAFQETQYF; CDR3nt: TGTGCCAGCAACCCGGCCACTAGCGCGTTCCAAGAGACCCAGTACTTC
abundance: NA; j_gene: TRBJ2-1; v_gene: TRBV5-1; d_gene: TRBD2; CDR3aa: CASSLALGLAANEQFF; CDR3nt: TGCGCCAGCAGCTTGGCCCTCGGACTAGCGGCTAATGAGCAGTTCTTC
abundance: NA; j_gene: TRBJ2-5; v_gene: TRBV6-5; d_gene: TRBD1; CDR3aa: CASSLVQGAHEQYF; CDR3nt: TGTGCCAGCTCTTTGGTACAGGGGGCTCATGAGCAGTACTTC
abundance: NA; j_gene: TRBJ1-2; v_gene: TRBV29-1; d_gene: NA; CDR3aa: CSVEHQGFGYTF; CDR3nt: TGCAGCGTTGAACATCAGGGTTTTGGCTACACCTTC
abundance: NA; j_gene: TRBJ1-5; v_gene: TRBV5-8; d_gene: TRBD1; CDR3aa: CASSLGQGELNQPQHF; CDR3nt: TGTGCCAGCAGCCTGGGACAGGGGGAACTCAATCAGCCCCAGCATTTT
abundance: NA; j_gene: TRBJ2-1; v_gene: TRBV2; d_gene: TRBD2; CDR3aa: CASTRDPGLAPRSRSYNEQFF; CDR3nt: TGTGCCAGCACTCGGGATCCGGGACTAGCGCCAAGGTCGAGGTCCTACAATGAGCAGTTCTTC
abundance: NA; j_gene: TRBJ1-2; v_gene: TRBV2; d_gene: NA; CDR3aa: CASSQKDGLFGYTF; CDR3nt: TGTGCCAGCAGTCAAAAGGACGGACTTTTTGGCTACACCTTC
abundance: NA; j_gene: TRBJ2-2; v_gene: TRBV7-2; d_gene: TRBD2; CDR3aa: CASSLVWTSGGTGELFF; CDR3nt: TGTGCCAGCAGCTTAGTGTGGACTAGCGGGGGCACCGGGGAGCTGTTTTTT
abundance: NA; j_gene: TRBJ2-5; v_gene: TRBV28; d_gene: TRBD1; CDR3aa: CASRDRAQETQYF; CDR3nt: TGTGCCAGCAGAGACAGGGCCCAAGAGACCCAGTACTTC
abundance: few; j_gene: TRBJ1-1; v_gene: TRBV7-9; d_gene: NA; CDR3aa: CASTSVSEAFF; CDR3nt: TGTGCCAGCACCAGTGTATCTGAAGCTTTCTTT
abundance: NA; j_gene: TRBJ2-2; v_gene: TRBV7-8; d_gene: TRBD1; CDR3aa: CASSKTGVGGELFF; CDR3nt: TGTGCCAGCAGCAAAACAGGGGTGGGCGGGGAGCTGTTTTTT
abundance: NA; j_gene: TRBJ2-1; v_gene: TRBV7-3; d_gene: NA; CDR3aa: CASSWGDNEQFF; CDR3nt: TGTGCCAGCAGCTGGGGGGACAATGAGCAGTTCTTC
abundance: NA; j_gene: TRBJ2-2; v_gene: TRBV9; d_gene: NA; CDR3aa: CASSVGGINTGELFF; CDR3nt: TGTGCCAGCAGCGTCGGTGGTATAAACACCGGGGAGCTGTTTTTT
abundance: NA; j_gene: TRBJ1-5; v_gene: TRBV6-4; d_gene: NA; CDR3aa: CASSELGRQRVDQPQHF; CDR3nt: TGTGCCAGCAGCGAACTAGGACGGCAGAGGGTCGATCAGCCCCAGCATTTT
abundance: NA; j_gene: TRBJ1-6; v_gene: TRBV4-1; d_gene: TRBD1; CDR3aa: CASSPSPHRGSSYNSPLHF; CDR3nt: TGCGCCAGCAGCCCATCCCCGCACAGGGGGTCGTCCTATAATTCACCCCTCCACTTT
abundance: NA; j_gene: TRBJ1-2; v_gene: TRBV6-5; d_gene: TRBD1; CDR3aa: CASIDPGQGVHGYTF; CDR3nt: TGTGCCAGCATCGACCCGGGACAGGGGGTGCATGGCTACACCTTC
abundance: NA; j_gene: TRBJ2-1; v_gene: TRBV28; d_gene: TRBD2; CDR3aa: CASNSLAASYNEQFF; CDR3nt: TGTGCCAGCAATTCTCTAGCGGCCTCCTACAATGAGCAGTTCTTC
abundance: NA; j_gene: TRBJ2-7; v_gene: TRBV7-9; d_gene: TRBD1; CDR3aa: CASSPFYRTGAYEQYF; CDR3nt: TGTGCCAGCAGCCCTTTTTATCGGACAGGGGCTTACGAGCAGTACTTC
abundance: NA; j_gene: TRBJ1-2; v_gene: TRBV5-1; d_gene: NA; CDR3aa: CASSFQDSNYGYTF; CDR3nt: TGCGCCAGCAGCTTCCAGGACAGCAACTATGGCTACACCTTC
abundance: NA; j_gene: TRBJ2-7; v_gene: TRBV29-1; d_gene: TRBD1; CDR3aa: CSVAGTGYEQYF; CDR3nt: TGCAGCGTTGCCGGGACAGGCTACGAGCAGTACTTC
abundance: NA; j_gene: TRBJ2-3; v_gene: TRBV6-5; d_gene: TRBD1; CDR3aa: CASSPNRGLTDTQYF; CDR3nt: TGTGCCAGCAGCCCAAACAGGGGGCTGACAGATACGCAGTATTTT
abundance: NA; j_gene: TRBJ2-3; v_gene: TRBV13; d_gene: NA; CDR3aa: CASSLTADTQYF; CDR3nt: TGTGCCAGCAGCTTAACTGCAGATACGCAGTATTTT
abundance: NA; j_gene: TRBJ2-5; v_gene: TRBV5-1; d_gene: TRBD1; CDR3aa: CASSLGTQGGQETQYF; CDR3nt: TGCGCCAGCAGCTTGGGTACCCAAGGGGGCCAGGAGACCCAGTACTTC
abundance: NA; j_gene: TRBJ2-5; v_gene: TRBV15; d_gene: NA; CDR3aa: CATSRDLTGFETQYF; CDR3nt: TGTGCCACCAGCAGAGACCTCACAGGGTTCGAGACCCAGTACTTC
abundance: NA; j_gene: TRBJ2-7; v_gene: TRBV28; d_gene: NA; CDR3aa: CASSPNRDEQYF; CDR3nt: TGTGCCAGCAGTCCCAACAGGGACGAGCAGTACTTC
abundance: NA; j_gene: TRBJ2-5; v_gene: TRBV5-1; d_gene: NA; CDR3aa: CASQGQSQETQYF; CDR3nt: TGCGCCAGCCAAGGACAGAGCCAAGAGACCCAGTACTTC
abundance: NA; j_gene: TRBJ2-2; v_gene: TRBV9; d_gene: TRBD2; CDR3aa: CASSVPRAGEDTGELFF; CDR3nt: TGTGCCAGCAGCGTACCCAGAGCGGGAGAGGACACCGGGGAGCTGTTTTTT
abundance: NA; j_gene: TRBJ2-5; v_gene: TRBV6-4; d_gene: NA; CDR3aa: CASSDSRYKDIQETQYF; CDR3nt: TGTGCCAGCAGTGACTCAAGGTATAAGGACATCCAAGAGACCCAGTACTTC
abundance: NA; j_gene: TRBJ1-1; v_gene: TRBV19; d_gene: TRBD1; CDR3aa: CASSGQTGVYTEAFF; CDR3nt: TGTGCCAGTAGTGGACAGACAGGGGTGTACACTGAAGCTTTCTTT
abundance: NA; j_gene: TRBJ1-3; v_gene: TRBV5-6; d_gene: TRBD1; CDR3aa: CASSYPGTASGNTIYF; CDR3nt: TGTGCCAGCAGTTACCCCGGGACAGCCTCTGGAAACACCATATATTTT
abundance: NA; j_gene: TRBJ2-3; v_gene: TRBV7-9; d_gene: TRBD1; CDR3aa: CASSSRTGVEDTQYF; CDR3nt: TGTGCCAGCAGCTCGAGGACAGGGGTAGAGGATACGCAGTATTTT
abundance: NA; j_gene: TRBJ2-7; v_gene: TRBV4-1; d_gene: NA; CDR3aa: CASSQRPGITGEQYF; CDR3nt: TGCGCCAGCAGCCAACGTCCCGGGATAACGGGCGAGCAGTACTTC
abundance: NA; j_gene: TRBJ1-3; v_gene: TRBV28; d_gene: NA; CDR3aa: CASSRVRARSGNTIYF; CDR3nt: TGTGCCAGCAGTAGAGTGCGGGCGCGCTCTGGAAACACCATATATTTT
abundance: once; j_gene: TRBJ2-3; v_gene: TRBV5-1; d_gene: NA; CDR3aa: CASSLAEGGRTDTQYF; CDR3nt: TGCGCCAGCAGCTTGGCCGAGGGGGGGAGAACAGATACGCAGTATTTT
abundance: NA; j_gene: TRBJ2-1; v_gene: TRBV27; d_gene: NA; CDR3aa: CASSSTSPNEQFF; CDR3nt: TGTGCCAGCAGTTCGACTAGTCCCAATGAGCAGTTCTTC
abundance: NA; j_gene: TRBJ1-4; v_gene: TRBV5-1; d_gene: NA; CDR3aa: CASSLEKLGEKLFF; CDR3nt: TGCGCCAGCAGCTTGGAGAAGCTAGGTGAAAAACTGTTTTTT
abundance: NA; j_gene: TRBJ1-5; v_gene: TRBV27; d_gene: TRBD1; CDR3aa: CASSNTGGLGPQHF; CDR3nt: TGTGCCAGCAGTAATACAGGGGGGTTGGGGCCCCAGCATTTT
abundance: NA; j_gene: TRBJ1-1; v_gene: TRBV5-1; d_gene: NA; CDR3aa: CASTKGDEFNTEAFF; CDR3nt: TGCGCCAGCACCAAGGGAGATGAGTTTAACACTGAAGCTTTCTTT
abundance: NA; j_gene: TRBJ2-1; v_gene: TRBV12-5; d_gene: TRBD1; CDR3aa: CASGSERTGFSYNEQFF; CDR3nt: TGTGCTAGTGGTTCAGAAAGGACAGGTTTTTCCTACAATGAGCAGTTCTTC
abundance: NA; j_gene: TRBJ1-1; v_gene: TRBV5-1; d_gene: NA; CDR3aa: CASSSATENTEAFF; CDR3nt: TGCGCCAGCAGCTCGGCGACAGAGAACACTGAAGCTTTCTTT
abundance: NA; j_gene: TRBJ2-1; v_gene: TRBV27; d_gene: TRBD2; CDR3aa: CASSFASGGYNEQFF; CDR3nt: TGTGCCAGCAGTTTTGCTAGCGGGGGGTACAATGAGCAGTTCTTC
abundance: NA; j_gene: TRBJ1-6; v_gene: TRBV28; d_gene: NA; CDR3aa: CASGLRNSPLHF; CDR3nt: TGTGCCAGCGGACTCCGTAATTCACCCCTCCACTTT
abundance: NA; j_gene: TRBJ2-5; v_gene: TRBV18; d_gene: TRBD1; CDR3aa: CASSRRDRERETQYF; CDR3nt: TGTGCCAGCTCACGACGGGACAGGGAACGGGAGACCCAGTACTTC
abundance: NA; j_gene: TRBJ1-4; v_gene: TRBV7-9; d_gene: NA; CDR3aa: CASSLGLGGKLFF; CDR3nt: TGTGCCAGCAGCTTAGGTCTTGGGGGGAAACTGTTTTTT
abundance: NA; j_gene: TRBJ1-2; v_gene: TRBV18; d_gene: TRBD1; CDR3aa: CASSLDRDYGYTF; CDR3nt: TGTGCCAGCTCACTTGACAGGGACTATGGCTACACCTTC
abundance: NA; j_gene: TRBJ1-1; v_gene: TRBV30; d_gene: NA; CDR3aa: CAWSVSRIEAFF; CDR3nt: TGTGCCTGGAGTGTGAGCAGGATTGAAGCTTTCTTT
abundance: NA; j_gene: TRBJ1-1; v_gene: TRBV6-5; d_gene: NA; CDR3aa: CASSEKPRVRGGAFF; CDR3nt: TGTGCCAGCAGCGAGAAGCCAAGGGTAAGGGGGGGAGCTTTCTTT